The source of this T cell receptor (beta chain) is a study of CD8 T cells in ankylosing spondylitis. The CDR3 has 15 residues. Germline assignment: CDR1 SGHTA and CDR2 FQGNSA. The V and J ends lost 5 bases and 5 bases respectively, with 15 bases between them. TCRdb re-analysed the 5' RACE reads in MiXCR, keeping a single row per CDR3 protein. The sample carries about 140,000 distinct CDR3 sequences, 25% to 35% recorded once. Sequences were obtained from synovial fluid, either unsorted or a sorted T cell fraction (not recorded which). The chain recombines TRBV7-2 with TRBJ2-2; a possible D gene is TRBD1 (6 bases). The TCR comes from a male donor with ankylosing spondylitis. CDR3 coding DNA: TGTGCCAGCAGCCGGACAGAATTGGGGACCGGGGAGCTGTTTTTT. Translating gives CASSRTELGTGELFF.